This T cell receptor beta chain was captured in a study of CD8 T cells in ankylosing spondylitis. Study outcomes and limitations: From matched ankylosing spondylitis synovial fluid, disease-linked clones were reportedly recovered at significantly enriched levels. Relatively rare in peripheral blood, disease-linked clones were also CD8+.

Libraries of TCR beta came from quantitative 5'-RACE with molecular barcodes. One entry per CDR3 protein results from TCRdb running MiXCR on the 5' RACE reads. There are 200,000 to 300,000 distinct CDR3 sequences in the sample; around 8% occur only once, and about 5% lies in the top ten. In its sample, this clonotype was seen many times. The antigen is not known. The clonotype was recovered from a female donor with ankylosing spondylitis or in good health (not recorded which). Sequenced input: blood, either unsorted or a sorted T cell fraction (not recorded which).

The CDR3 DNA is TGTGCCAGCAGCCGCCCCAGGGGAGGGACTGAAGCTTTCTTT. It translates to CASSRPRGGTEAFF. This chain uses TRBV11-2 with TRBJ1-1; weak D call: TRBD1 (6 bases). In germline, CDR1 is SGHAT, CDR2 FQNNGV. Deletions cut 5 bases from V and 5 bases from J, with 15 bases between. This CDR3 has 14 amino acids. Complete variable domain (other parts from reference TRBV11-2 and TRBJ1-1): EAGVAQSPRYKIIEKRQSVAFWCNPISGHATLYWYQQILGQGPKLLIQFQNNGVVDDSQLPKDRFSAERLKGVDSTLKIQPAKLEDSAVYLCASSRPRGGTEAFFGQGTRLTVV.